Below, 30 T cell receptor beta chains from the same sample are listed, as sequenced in a study of shared clonotypes between healthy human individuals. Profiling relied on immunoSEQ multiplex PCR, and the TCRdb table lists in-frame clones only, not all of them. The sample records around 2,000,000 clones, 85% to 95% being singletons. Naive CD8 cells lacked CD45RO and underwent positive selection for CCR7, leaving out terminally differentiated effector memory CD45RA+ cells. Sample: naive CD8+ T cells from PBMCs. The receptors were gathered from a man aged 18 to 29 in good health. Some clones in this sample may be carry-over from other donors' samples.

The rearrangement links TRBV27 to TRBJ2-5, with D possibly TRBD1 on 5 matching bases. V lost 6 bases and J 7 bases, leaving 15 bases between the germline ends. There are 13 residues in the CDR3. Looked up from germline, CDR1 is MNHEY and CDR2 is SMNVEV (reference sequence). The CDR3 sequence is CASSQQVSRTQYF. CDR3 sequence (DNA): TGTGCCAGCAGCCAACAGGTGTCGCGGACCCAGTACTTC.

The chain is built from TRBV7-9 and TRBJ2-6; TRBD1 is a possible D gene (6 bases). This CDR3 comprises 18 residues. V lost 6 bases and J lost 0, with 18 bases in between. From germline, CDR1 is SEHNR and CDR2 FQNEAQ (reference sequence). The DNA for the CDR3 is TGTGCCAGCAGGGCCCTGACAGGCGATACCTCTGGGGCCAACGTCCTGACTTTC. Translating gives CASRALTGDTSGANVLTF.

V gene TRBV7-3 combines with J gene TRBJ2-7; 10 bases map to TRBD1. The V gene end was trimmed by 5 bases and the J gene end by 4 bases; junction bases not matched to a gene: 5. The CDR3 spans 14 residues. Looked up from germline, CDR1 is SGHTA and CDR2 is FQGTGA. CDR3 nucleotides: TGTGCCAGCAGCCCAGACAGGGGGCAGTACGAGCAGTACTTC. It is translated as CASSPDRGQYEQYF.

The chain carries TRBV4-1 and TRBJ2-7, with TRBD1 identical over 7 bases. CDR1 and CDR2 from the germline V gene are MGHRA and YSYEKL. The V gene end was trimmed by 4 bases and the J gene end by 3 bases; junction bases not matched to a gene: 12. This CDR3 comprises 16 residues. The CDR3 region is CASSPVPGRGIYEQYF. CDR3 DNA: TGCGCCAGCAGCCCGGTCCCTGGCAGGGGGATCTACGAGCAGTACTTC.

J is TRBJ2-3 and V is TRBV5-1, with 7 positions matching TRBD1. Germline trimming cut 4 bases from V and 4 bases from J; bases unmatched to any gene: 6. CDR3 length equals 14 residues. Germline CDR1 reads SGHRS; CDR2 reads YFSETQ. The CDR3 reads CASSATGLADTQYF. As DNA, the CDR3 is TGCGCCAGCAGCGCGACAGGGTTGGCAGATACGCAGTATTTT.

The gene calls are TRBV28 and TRBJ2-3; a possible D gene is TRBD1 (5 bases). Germline CDR1 and CDR2: MDHEN and SYDVKM. V dropped 6 bases and J dropped 6 bases, with 13 bases sitting between them. CDR3 length equals 13 residues. The CDR3 bases are TGTGCCAGCAGCCCCCAGGGCGCGGATACGCAGTATTTT. Protein sequence: CASSPQGADTQYF.

This clone was detected only once. The chain has TRBV2 and TRBJ2-6; 10 bases align to TRBD1. The CDR3 extends over 15 amino acids. Per the germline V gene, CDR1 is SNHLY and CDR2 is FYNNEI. V shed 11 bases, J shed 0 bases, and the junction held 4 bases outside the gene matches. The CDR3 region has the DNA TGTGCCGGTGGACAGGGGGGCTCTGGGGCCAACGTCCTGACTTTC. Its translation: CAGGQGGSGANVLTF.

The chain employs TRBV28 and TRBJ2-7, with TRBD2 matching over 9 bases. Germline values: CDR1 MDHEN, CDR2 SYDVKM. The CDR3 totals 17 residues. V shed 4 bases and J 0 bases; nucleotides not matched to a gene: 10. The DNA of the CDR3 is TGTGCCAGCAGTTACCCGACCGGGACTAGCAGCTCCTACGAGCAGTACTTC. It encodes CASSYPTGTSSSYEQYF.

This clone came up once. V usage is TRBV7-9 and J usage is TRBJ2-7; 7 bases are shared with TRBD2. The CDR3 has 16 residues. Germline trimming cut 5 bases from V and 5 bases from J; bases unmatched to any gene: 15. Germline V lookup: CDR1 SEHNR, CDR2 FQNEAQ (reference sequence). In DNA, the CDR3 is TGTGCCAGCAGCCCAATCGGGGGGAGGATCGTCGACGAGCAGTACTTC. This translates into CASSPIGGRIVDEQYF.

J is TRBJ2-7 and V is TRBV19; TRBD2 agrees at 8 bases. V lost 6 bases, J lost 3 bases, and 7 bases stayed unmatched. This CDR3 contains 14 residues. The V gene's germline CDR1 is LNHDA and CDR2 SQIVND (reference sequence). CDR3 coding DNA: TGTGCCAGTAGAAACGGGACTAGGTACTACGAGCAGTACTTC. Translated, it gives CASRNGTRYYEQYF.

This clone was seen just once. V gene TRBV2 combines with J gene TRBJ2-7; D ambiguous. Trimming shortened V by 7 bases and J by 3 bases, and 10 bases separated the two germline ends. Germline CDR1 SNHLY, CDR2 FYNNEI. This CDR3 comprises 12 residues. CDR3 sequence (DNA): TGTGCCAGCAATCTTTGGGGCTACGAGCAGTACTTC. Translated, it gives CASNLWGYEQYF. The whole variable domain, filled in from reference TRBV2 and TRBJ2-7, reads EPEVTQTPSHQVTQMGQEVILRCVPISNHLYFYWYRQILGQKVEFLVSFYNNEISEKSEIFDDQFSVERPDGSNFTLKIRSTKLEDSAMYFCASNLWGYEQYFGPGTRLTVT.

This clone was seen once. The genes are TRBV7-9 and TRBJ2-1, with 16 bases matching TRBD2. Germline CDR1 is SEHNR and CDR2 is FQNEAQ (reference sequence). With 4 bases clipped from V and 0 bases from J, the junction kept 6 bases outside the gene matches. This CDR3 is 19 amino acids long. The CDR3 region is CASSSPGLAGGNSYNEQFF. CDR3 sequence (DNA): TGTGCCAGCAGCTCTCCGGGACTAGCGGGAGGGAACTCCTACAATGAGCAGTTCTTC.

V usage is TRBV2 and J usage is TRBJ2-5; possible D gene TRBD2, 7 bases. Germline assignment: CDR1 SNHLY and CDR2 FYNNEI. The CDR3 extends over 14 amino acids. Between the trimmed V and J ends, which lost 8 bases and 3 bases, there was a span of 16 bases. In DNA, the CDR3 is TGTGCCAGCGGGGGGGGCGATCGTGAAGAGACCCAGTACTTC. Translated: CASGGGDREETQYF.

This chain links TRBV10-3 with TRBJ2-7; D possibly corresponds to TRBD2 (6 bases). With 6 bases removed from V and 3 bases from J, the gap between germline ends came to 15 bases. CDR1 and CDR2 from the germline V gene are ENHRY and SYGVKD. CDR3 length: 14 residues. CDR3: CAIREGLGGYEQYF. CDR3 bases: TGTGCCATCAGAGAAGGGTTGGGAGGCTACGAGCAGTACTTC.

On this clone: Other DNA sequences in this specimen translate into the identical CDR3. This rearrangement joins TRBV5-4 to TRBJ1-1; unclear D gene. There are 12 residues in the CDR3. Germline CDR1 is SGHNT and CDR2 is YYREEE (reference sequence). V was cut by 2 bases and J by 2 bases, with 4 bases left in between. Written as DNA, the CDR3 is TGTGCCAGCAGCTTAGTTAACACTGAAGCTTTCTTT. Its translation: CASSLVNTEAFF.

The gene calls are TRBV27 and TRBJ2-2, with D unresolved. The CDR3 sequence is 15 residues long. V lost 2 bases to trimming and J lost 0 bases, with 7 bases between them. Germline V gene sequence: CDR1 MNHEY, CDR2 SMNVEV (reference sequence). The CDR3 sequence is CASSLRHPNTGELFF. The CDR3 DNA reads TGTGCCAGCAGTTTACGACACCCGAACACCGGGGAGCTGTTTTTT.

The rearrangement joins TRBV10-3 to TRBJ2-2; the match to TRBD2 covers 12 bases. The trim removed 0 bases at V and 1 base at J, leaving 3 bases unmatched. Germline V gene data show CDR1 as ENHRY and CDR2 as SYGVKD. There are 18 residues in the CDR3. CDR3 region: CAISESETSGRNTGELFF. The CDR3 DNA sequence: TGTGCCATCAGTGAGTCTGAGACTAGCGGGAGGAACACCGGGGAGCTGTTTTTT.

The chain uses TRBV5-6 and TRBJ2-7; 9 bases fit TRBD1. This CDR3 is 14 amino acids long. Germline V gene data show CDR1 as SGHDT and CDR2 as YYEEEE. V lost 2 bases to trimming and J lost 7 bases; unmatched junction nucleotides: 7. The CDR3 nucleotides read TGTGCCAGCAGCTTCGGGACAGGGATGAGGGAGCAGTACTTC. It translates to CASSFGTGMREQYF.

The chain links TRBV27 to TRBJ2-7, with 8 bases lining up with TRBD1. With 6 bases clipped from V and 6 bases from J, the junction kept 16 bases outside the gene matches. CDR1 MNHEY and CDR2 SMNVEV come from the germline V gene (reference sequence). The CDR3 totals 16 residues. The CDR3 DNA sequence: TGTGCCAGCAGCATCTCCCCAGGACAGGGCCCTCTCGAGCAGTACTTC. It translates to CASSISPGQGPLEQYF.

The chain links TRBV7-9 to TRBJ2-7; D unclear. The CDR3 runs 14 residues. Per the germline V gene, CDR1 is SEHNR and CDR2 is FQNEAQ (reference sequence). V was trimmed by 1 base and J by 0 bases, leaving 7 bases between them. CDR3 amino acids: CASSLVPVSYEQYF. In nucleotides, the CDR3 is TGTGCCAGCAGCTTAGTACCTGTCTCCTACGAGCAGTACTTC.

This chain joins TRBV7-2 and TRBJ1-2; D ambiguous. Germline V gene sequence: CDR1 SGHTA, CDR2 FQGNSA. The V gene lost 10 bases and the J gene lost 6 bases, with 12 bases spanning the gap. The CDR3 is 11 residues long. CDR3 DNA: TGTGCCATCCGCCGTGGCCATGGCTACACCTTC. This sequence encodes CAIRRGHGYTF. Supplemented by reference TRBV7-2 and TRBJ1-2, the full variable domain reads GAGVSQSPSNKVTEKGKDVELRCDPISGHTALYWYRQSLGQGLEFLIYFQGNSAPDKSGLPSDRFSAERTGGSVSTLTIQRTQQEDSAVYLCAIRRGHGYTFGSGTRLTVV.

V is TRBV15 and J is TRBJ2-5, with 11 bases matching TRBD2. V shed 8 bases and J 2 bases; nucleotides not matched to a gene: 7. Germline loops: CDR1 LNHNV, CDR2 YYDKDF (reference sequence). The CDR3 sequence is 15 residues long. In nucleotides, the CDR3 is TGTGCCACCCATGGACTAGCGGGTCCTCAAGAGACCCAGTACTTC. Translation: CATHGLAGPQETQYF.

The chain uses TRBV5-6 and TRBJ2-7; D is possibly TRBD2 (5 bases). The V and J ends lost 4 bases and 4 bases respectively, with 12 bases between them. The CDR3 sequence is 13 residues long. The germline V gene has CDR1 SGHDT and CDR2 YYEEEE. The CDR3 region is CASSLQEAYEQYF. The CDR3 nucleotides read TGTGCCAGCAGCCTCCAGGAGGCTTACGAGCAGTACTTC.

The rearrangement uses TRBV19 and TRBJ2-7; 9 bases agree with TRBD1. Germline lookup yields CDR1 LNHDA and CDR2 SQIVND (reference sequence). V lost 5 bases to trimming and J lost 12 bases; unmatched junction nucleotides: 11. This CDR3 has 13 amino acids. The CDR3 bases are TGTGCCAGTAGTCCGGGACAGGGATTTGATCGGTACTTC. This encodes CASSPGQGFDRYF.

As to this clone: Other DNA sequences in the sample encode the same CDR3. This chain uses TRBV6-5 with TRBJ2-7; D ambiguous. CDR3 length: 12 residues. V lost 4 bases, J lost 1 base, and 5 bases lay in between. Germline CDR1 MNHEY, CDR2 SVGAGI. The CDR3 coding sequence is TGTGCCAGCAGTTCGTTATCCTACGAGCAGTACTTC. It codes for CASSSLSYEQYF.

The V gene is TRBV5-6, the J gene TRBJ2-1, with D unresolved. CDR1 SGHDT and CDR2 YYEEEE come from the germline V gene. Trimming left V 0 bases short and J 5 bases short, with 6 bases between. The CDR3 has 13 residues. The CDR3 loop reads CASSLGLNNEQFF. As DNA, the CDR3 is TGTGCCAGCAGCTTGGGCTTGAACAATGAGCAGTTCTTC.

The chain couples TRBV7-6 to TRBJ2-2; a weak D match, TRBD1 (6 bases). CDR1 is SGHVS, CDR2 FNYEAQ, per germline. Trimming pared 3 bases from V and 5 bases from J, leaving 22 bases between. The CDR3 is made up of 18 amino acids. CDR3 protein: CASSFEGVGEEGTGELFF. The CDR3 DNA sequence: TGTGCCAGCAGCTTCGAGGGGGTGGGTGAAGAGGGGACCGGGGAGCTGTTTTTT.

The rearrangement uses TRBV27 and TRBJ2-1, with D perhaps TRBD1 (6 bases). Germline V gene sequence: CDR1 MNHEY, CDR2 SMNVEV (reference sequence). The CDR3 has 16 residues. V was shortened by 0 bases and J by 9 bases, with 18 bases between the two germline ends. CDR3 sequence reads: CASSLSRNLGAGEQFF. CDR3 coding DNA: TGTGCCAGCAGTTTATCGAGGAACTTGGGGGCGGGTGAGCAGTTCTTC.

The chain carries TRBV5-6 and TRBJ1-2; no reliable D call. Germline assignment: CDR1 SGHDT and CDR2 YYEEEE. This CDR3 is 12 amino acids long. V gave up 1 base and J gave up 6 bases, with 7 bases separating them. The CDR3 loop is CASSLRGHGYTF. CDR3 nucleotides: TGTGCCAGCAGCTTGAGAGGGCATGGCTACACCTTC.

The genes are TRBV30 and TRBJ2-5; D gene uncertain. Trimming took 0 bases from V and 1 from J, leaving 6 bases between them. Germline loops: CDR1 GTSNPN, CDR2 SVGIG (reference sequence). CDR3 length: 13 amino acids. The CDR3 loop reads CAWSVGPQETQYF. In nucleotides, the CDR3 is TGTGCCTGGAGTGTAGGGCCCCAAGAGACCCAGTACTTC.